This T cell receptor beta chain was sequenced for a study of T cells in Graves' hyperthyroidism and ophthalmopathy. Study findings and constraints: A model of 13 V-J features distinguished ophthalmopathy from stable hyperthyroidism. Ophthalmopathy onset followed model prediction by a median about seven months. Most thyroid clonotypes that were expanded above 0.001 also turned up in blood.

The investigators amplified TCR beta CDR3 regions from RNA transcripts. The primer set for the first-round RT-PCR of the TCR CDR3 was HTBI. MiXCR, run by TCRdb on the multiplex PCR reads, gives a single entry per CDR3 protein. Of 410,000 or so distinct CDR3 sequences in the sample, over 12% were seen once. This clonotype was detected ten times or more. Its specificity is not known. V trimming: 4 bases; J trimming: 3 bases; junction bases outside the gene matches: 3. This CDR3 has 14 amino acids. Each person with ophthalmopathy scored at least 3 on the Clinical Activity Score, reached NOSPECS grade 4 or higher, and had been ill under 3 months.

The J gene is TRBJ1-5, the V gene TRBV12-3 or TRBV12-4; 7 bases fit TRBD1. The sequenced material came from blood. This sequence originates from a man aged 18 to 30 with Graves' ophthalmopathy. CDR3 bases: TGTGCCAGCAGTTCACAGGGGTTCAATCAGCCCCAGCATTTT. It is translated as CASSSQGFNQPQHF.